This T cell receptor beta chain was sequenced in a study of blood T cell repertoires in COVID-19. About the research overall: Nucleic acid was either cDNA or gDNA, and it came from T cells, B-cell-depleted T cells, or PBMCs.

Original data processing: Reference gene primers were amplified, and this amplification served to estimate nucleated cell counts. Only in-frame clones appear in the TCRdb table, and some are missing; sequencing was by immunoSEQ multiplex PCR. The V and J calls and the clone size are those of that table, but D and trimming were determined from the DNA. The sample has 150,000 to 200,000 clones, 75% to 80% seen once. Sample: peripheral blood. This receptor was taken from a woman aged 70-85 years with acute or convalescent COVID-19.

The CDR3 DNA reads as TGTGCCAGCAGCCGGAGGCTTGGGTTAGACTATGGCTACACCTTC. Amino acid sequence: CASSRRLGLDYGYTF. V and J are TRBV5-4 and TRBJ1-2; D is unresolved. Germline V lookup: CDR1 SGHNT, CDR2 YYREEE (reference sequence). The CDR3 has 15 amino acids. The V end was cut by 4 bases, the J end by 3 bases, with 16 bases between.